These T cell receptor beta chains were read from a single sample in a study of T cell responses to AZD1222 COVID-19 vaccine. Repertoires were generated with immunoSEQ multiplex PCR, while TCRdb's copy carries only in-frame clones and drops some. Found here are some 130,000 clones, around 92% of them singletons; the top ten hold roughly 3.3%. Specimen: peripheral blood, collected 28 days after the second AZD1222 dose. Receptor source: an adult who received the AZD1222 COVID-19 vaccine. Each CDR3 is given with its conserved first and last residue. Each record gives: clone size, V gene, D gene, J gene, CDR3 protein, CDR3 DNA. The D gene is left open where the match is weak. Size is omitted from some rows. Given values are once, few, many or a class for expanded clones.

size: NA; V: TRBV2; D: TRBD1; J: TRBJ1-2; CDR3: CASSGQGVGYGYTF; DNA: TGTGCCAGCAGCGGACAGGGAGTAGGCTATGGCTACACCTTC
size: once; V: TRBV10-2; D: NA; J: TRBJ1-2; CDR3: CAIDNYGYTF; DNA: TGCGCCATAGACAACTATGGCTACACCTTC
size: once; V: TRBV6-5; D: NA; J: TRBJ2-7; CDR3: CASSYARGYEQYF; DNA: TGTGCCAGCAGTTACGCCAGGGGATACGAGCAGTACTTC
size: NA; V: TRBV18; D: TRBD1; J: TRBJ1-2; CDR3: CASSPQDRVGSGYTF; DNA: TGTGCCAGCTCACCTCAGGACAGGGTGGGGAGTGGCTACACCTTC
size: NA; V: TRBV5-8; D: NA; J: TRBJ1-1; CDR3: CASSWIDRDTEAFF; DNA: TGTGCCAGCAGCTGGATAGACAGAGACACTGAAGCTTTCTTT
size: NA; V: TRBV7-3; D: TRBD1; J: TRBJ2-7; CDR3: CASSLNGQGLYEQYF; DNA: TGTGCCAGCAGCTTAAATGGACAGGGGCTTTACGAGCAGTACTTC
size: NA; V: TRBV5-8; D: TRBD1; J: TRBJ2-2; CDR3: CASSFGQVDTGELFF; DNA: TGTGCCAGCAGCTTCGGACAGGTGGACACCGGGGAGCTGTTTTTT
size: NA; V: TRBV27; D: NA; J: TRBJ2-1; CDR3: CASSFSRSEQFF; DNA: TGTGCCAGCAGTTTCTCTCGATCTGAGCAGTTCTTC
size: few; V: TRBV27; D: NA; J: TRBJ2-1; CDR3: CASGLPLESEQFF; DNA: TGTGCCAGCGGACTACCTTTAGAGAGTGAGCAGTTCTTC
size: NA; V: TRBV5-5; D: NA; J: TRBJ1-3; CDR3: CASSSRALSGNTIYF; DNA: TGTGCCAGCAGCAGCAGGGCCCTCTCTGGAAACACCATATATTTC
size: NA; V: TRBV5-1; D: NA; J: TRBJ2-3; CDR3: CASSLTLESTDTQYF; DNA: TGCGCCAGCAGCTTGACGCTGGAGAGCACAGATACGCAGTATTTT
size: NA; V: TRBV3-1/TRBV3-2; D: NA; J: TRBJ1-2; CDR3: CASSQGPSRGYTF; DNA: TGTGCCAGCAGCCAAGGCCCCTCGAGGGGCTACACCTTC
size: NA; V: TRBV25-1; D: TRBD1; J: TRBJ1-2; CDR3: CASGGQGGDGYTF; DNA: TGTGCCAGCGGAGGACAGGGTGGAGATGGCTACACCTTC
size: NA; V: TRBV7-8; D: TRBD1; J: TRBJ1-2; CDR3: CASSLADRGWGYTF; DNA: TGTGCCAGCAGCTTAGCCGACAGGGGATGGGGCTACACCTTC
size: NA; V: TRBV28; D: NA; J: TRBJ1-2; CDR3: CASSFSGLGYGYTF; DNA: TGTGCCAGCAGTTTCAGCGGGCTCGGCTATGGCTACACCTTC
size: few; V: TRBV15; D: NA; J: TRBJ1-5; CDR3: CATSREQFNQPQHF; DNA: TGTGCCACCAGCAGAGAGCAGTTCAATCAGCCCCAGCATTTT
size: NA; V: TRBV5-1; D: TRBD1; J: TRBJ1-2; CDR3: CASYPGGGEWNYGYTF; DNA: TGCGCCAGCTACCCGGGAGGGGGCGAATGGAACTATGGCTACACCTTC
size: NA; V: TRBV5-5; D: NA; J: TRBJ1-5; CDR3: CASSFRYSNQPQHF; DNA: TGTGCCAGCAGCTTTCGGTATAGCAATCAGCCCCAGCATTTT
size: NA; V: TRBV28; D: NA; J: TRBJ1-1; CDR3: CASSQTRLQGTEAFF; DNA: TGTGCCAGCAGTCAGACACGGCTCCAGGGCACTGAAGCTTTCTTT
size: once; V: TRBV20-1; D: NA; J: TRBJ2-1; CDR3: CSASGPRQRYNEQFF; DNA: TGCAGTGCTAGTGGCCCGAGACAGCGATACAATGAGCAGTTCTTC
size: NA; V: TRBV27; D: TRBD1; J: TRBJ1-5; CDR3: CASSRGQGQGQPQHF; DNA: TGTGCCAGCAGTCGGGGACAGGGGCAGGGGCAGCCCCAGCATTTT
size: NA; V: TRBV3-1/TRBV3-2; D: TRBD1; J: TRBJ2-5; CDR3: CASSQSGTGRFRETQYF; DNA: TGTGCCAGCAGCCAATCCGGGACAGGGAGGTTTCGAGAGACCCAGTACTTC
size: NA; V: TRBV12-5; D: TRBD1; J: TRBJ2-2; CDR3: CASGSGTGYTGELFF; DNA: TGTGCTAGTGGTTCCGGGACAGGGTACACCGGGGAGCTGTTTTTT
size: NA; V: TRBV5-1; D: TRBD2; J: TRBJ2-1; CDR3: CASSPWVSGSFNEQFF; DNA: TGCGCCAGCAGCCCGTGGGTGAGCGGGAGCTTCAATGAGCAGTTCTTC
size: NA; V: TRBV30; D: NA; J: TRBJ1-1; CDR3: CAWSVPGISTEAFF; DNA: TGTGCCTGGAGTGTACCAGGGATAAGCACTGAAGCTTTCTTT
size: NA; V: TRBV4-1; D: NA; J: TRBJ2-6; CDR3: CASSQEQGSGANVLTF; DNA: TGCGCCAGCAGCCAAGAACAGGGTTCTGGGGCCAACGTCCTGACTTTC
size: NA; V: TRBV28; D: TRBD1; J: TRBJ2-2; CDR3: CASSHTDRADTGELFF; DNA: TGTGCCAGCAGCCACACGGACAGGGCTGACACCGGGGAGCTGTTTTTT
size: NA; V: TRBV5-5; D: NA; J: TRBJ2-1; CDR3: CASSPLGDSYNEQFF; DNA: TGTGCCAGCAGCCCTCTGGGAGACTCCTACAATGAGCAGTTCTTC